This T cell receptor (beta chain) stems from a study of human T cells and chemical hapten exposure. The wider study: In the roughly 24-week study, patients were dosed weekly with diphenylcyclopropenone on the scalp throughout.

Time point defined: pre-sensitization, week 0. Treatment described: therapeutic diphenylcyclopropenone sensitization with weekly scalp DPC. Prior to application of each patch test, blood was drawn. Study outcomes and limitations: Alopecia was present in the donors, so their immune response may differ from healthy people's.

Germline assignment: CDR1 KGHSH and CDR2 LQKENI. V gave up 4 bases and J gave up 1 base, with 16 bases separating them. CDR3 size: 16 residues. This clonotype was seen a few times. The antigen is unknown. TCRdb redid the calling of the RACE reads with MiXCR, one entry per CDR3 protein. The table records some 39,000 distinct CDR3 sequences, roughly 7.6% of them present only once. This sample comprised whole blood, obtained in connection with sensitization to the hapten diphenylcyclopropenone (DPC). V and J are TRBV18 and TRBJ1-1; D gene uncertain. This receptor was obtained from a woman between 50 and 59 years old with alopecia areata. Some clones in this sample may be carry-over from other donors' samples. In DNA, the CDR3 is TGTGCCAGCTCACAAAACCCTCCGGGCCCGAACACTGAAGCTTTCTTT. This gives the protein CASSQNPPGPNTEAFF.